This T cell receptor beta chain is from a study of cytomegalovirus exposure and HLA in healthy donors. Study-wide points: Segments of the TCR beta V type were, in most cases, productive about 87% or about 30% of the time in an earlier analysis. More than 150 TCR beta chains were listed as cytomegalovirus-associated.

Each of the donors was a healthy bone marrow donor. This CDR3 comprises 14 residues. V gave up 3 bases and J gave up 5 bases, with 12 bases separating them. CDR1 PRHDT and CDR2 FYEKMQ come from the germline V gene (reference sequence). Comments on this clone: Its antigen is not identified.

This PCR relied on a set of 60 Vbeta primers and 13 Jbeta primers. Produced via immunoSEQ multiplex PCR; TCRdb's table is partial and in-frame only. The sample lists a few hundred thousand clones, roughly 79% occurring once. The receptor was derived from a man aged 18-30 years in good health and CMV-seronegative. The chain has TRBV13 and TRBJ2-3; D is ambiguous. Material for sequencing was PBMCs. CDR3 DNA sequence: TGTGCCAGCAGCTTGGTCACTTCACGAGATACGCAGTATTTT. It codes for CASSLVTSRDTQYF.